One sample yielded the 21 T cell receptor beta chains listed below, sequenced in a study of T-cell memory formation after mild COVID-19. TCRdb reprocessed the 5' RACE reads via MiXCR and lists one record per CDR3 protein. The sample consists of fewer than 600,000 distinct CDR3 sequences, roughly 21% of them appearing once. The sequencing sample was made of PBMCs or a T cell subset sorted from them (not recorded which). These receptors originate from an adult woman who had mild COVID-19 (a few samples of this study predate the infection). Cell type and time point are not known.

This clonotype was counted only a few times. A read error may account for a junction end that differs from germline. The chain joins TRBV7-7 to TRBJ2-3; 9 bases fit TRBD2. There are 13 residues in the CDR3. Germline V lookup: CDR1 SSHAT, CDR2 FNYEAQ (reference sequence). The CDR3, as DNA: TGTGCTAGCAGCCTTAAAGCGGGAGGAGCGCAGTATTTT. Its protein product is CASSLKAGGAQYF.

This chain connects TRBV11-1 to TRBJ2-1; 8 nucleotides match TRBD2. CDR1 and CDR2 (germline): SGHAT, FQDESV (reference sequence). J was trimmed by 7 bases and V by 5 bases; bases with no gene match: 10. The CDR3 runs 15 residues. CDR3: CASSRQAGVLNEQFF. The CDR3 bases are TGTGCCAGCAGCCGTCAAGCGGGAGTGTTAAATGAGCAGTTCTTC. The entire variable domain, with the rest obtained from reference TRBV11-1 and TRBJ2-1, is as follows: EAEVAQSPRYKITEKSQAVAFWCDPISGHATLYWYRQILGQGPELLVQFQDESVVDDSQLPKDRFSAERLKGVDSTLKIQPAELGDSAMYLCASSRQAGVLNEQFFGPGTRLTVL.

The chain is built from TRBV15 and TRBJ2-1; D not resolved. This CDR3 contains 13 residues. CDR1 LNHNV and CDR2 YYDKDF come from the germline V gene (reference sequence). V was shortened by 0 bases and J by 5 bases, with 5 bases between the two germline ends. CDR3 nucleotides: TGTGCCACCAGCAGAGATGTAGACAATGAGCAGTTCTTC. Its translation: CATSRDVDNEQFF.

This sequence joins TRBV7-6 and TRBJ2-1, with D unclear. CDR1 is SGHVS, CDR2 FNYEAQ, per germline. Trimming removed 5 bases at V and 5 bases at J, with 10 bases between. The CDR3 runs 13 residues. The CDR3 DNA reads TGTGCCAGCAGCCTCCATAGTGACAATGAGCAGTTCTTC. It encodes CASSLHSDNEQFF.

The rearrangement links TRBV11-2 to TRBJ2-7; D tentatively fits TRBD1 or TRBD2 (6 bases each). Trimming shortened V by 1 base and J by 7 bases, and 17 bases separated the two germline ends. Germline loops: CDR1 SGHAT, CDR2 FQNNGV. The CDR3 contains 15 residues. The CDR3 coding sequence is TGTGCCAGCAGCTTAGGGGTTTGGGGGGCGCGAGAGCAGTACTTC. It translates to CASSLGVWGAREQYF. Full variable domain (missing parts from reference TRBV11-2 and TRBJ2-7): EAGVAQSPRYKIIEKRQSVAFWCNPISGHATLYWYQQILGQGPKLLIQFQNNGVVDDSQLPKDRFSAERLKGVDSTLKIQPAKLEDSAVYLCASSLGVWGAREQYFGPGTRLTVT.

V and J are TRBV4-3 and TRBJ2-7; 8 bases agree with TRBD2. CDR3 length equals 13 residues. The V gene end was trimmed by 4 bases and the J gene end by 6 bases; junction bases not matched to a gene: 5. Germline CDR1 LGHNA, CDR2 YSLEER. CDR3 loop: CASSPKRGREQYF. DNA for the CDR3: TGCGCCAGCAGCCCGAAGCGGGGGCGCGAGCAGTACTTC.

In this sample, this clonotype turned up many times. V and J are TRBV5-1 and TRBJ1-2; perhaps TRBD1 as D (6 bases). This CDR3 spans 13 amino acids. Trimming took off 0 bases at V and 4 bases at J, with 7 bases between the two ends. Looked up from germline, CDR1 is SGHRS and CDR2 is YFSETQ. The CDR3 loop reads CASSLEGGYGYTF. CDR3 coding DNA: TGCGCCAGCAGCTTGGAAGGGGGCTATGGCTACACCTTC. The full variable domain, in which reference TRBV5-1 and TRBJ1-2 provide the parts outside the CDR3, is KAGVTQTPRYLIKTRGQQVTLSCSPISGHRSVSWYQQTPGQGLQFLFEYFSETQRNKGNFPGRFSGRQFSNSRSEMNVSTLELGDSALYLCASSLEGGYGYTFGSGTRLTVV.

This sequence joins TRBV12-3 or TRBV12-4 and TRBJ2-5; D unresolved. The V and J ends lost 5 bases and 1 base respectively, with 11 bases between them. The CDR3 is made up of 14 amino acids. CDR3 residues: CASSVMLVQETQYF. The DNA of the CDR3 is TGTGCCAGCAGTGTGATGCTAGTCCAAGAGACCCAGTACTTC.

This clonotype has a handful of counts. The chain combines TRBV12-3 or TRBV12-4 with TRBJ1-4; the match to TRBD1 covers 8 bases. V lost 6 bases to trimming and J lost 7 bases; unmatched junction nucleotides: 10. This CDR3 region has 15 residues. DNA of the CDR3: TGTGCCAGCAGACCGACAGGGGCCGGGTTTGAAAAACTGTTTTTT. Its translation is CASRPTGAGFEKLFF.

V and J are TRBV5-6 and TRBJ2-1; D gene ambiguous. CDR1 and CDR2 (germline): SGHDT, YYEEEE. V was pared by 3 bases and J by 15 bases, with 13 bases between. The CDR3 spans 11 residues. The CDR3 bases are TGTGCCAGCAGCTCGGAAGGCTTTTTGTTCTTC. Translated: CASSSEGFLFF. The whole variable domain, remainder taken from reference TRBV5-6 and TRBJ2-1, is DAGVTQSPTHLIKTRGQQVTLRCSPKSGHDTVSWYQQALGQGPQFIFQYYEEEERQRGNFPDRFSGHQFPNYSSELNVNALLLGDSALYLCASSSEGFLFFGPGTRLTVL.

The chain's CDR3 is CASTRGATDTQYF. The DNA for the CDR3 is TGTGCCAGCACCCGAGGGGCCACAGATACGCAGTATTTT. The V and J genes are TRBV5-4 and TRBJ2-3; D is possibly TRBD1 or TRBD2 (5 bases each). The germline V gene encodes CDR1 SGHNT and CDR2 YYREEE (reference sequence). The V end was cut by 6 bases, the J end by 2 bases, with 10 bases between. The CDR3 covers 13 residues.

Written as DNA, the CDR3 is TGTGCCAGCAGCCCGCGAGGGCGGGAGTGGGATACGCAGTATTTT. This translates into CASSPRGREWDTQYF. The rearrangement joins TRBV6-5 to TRBJ2-3; 7 bases match TRBD2. The V gene's germline CDR1 is MNHEY and CDR2 SVGAGI. CDR3 length equals 15 residues. After removal of 6 bases from V and 6 bases from J, the junction contained 12 bases not matched to a gene.

This clonotype was seen a handful of times. The V and J genes are TRBV5-1 and TRBJ1-1; D call uncertain. Trimming removed 0 bases from V and 10 bases from J, with 13 bases in between. The CDR3 totals 13 residues. Germline V gene sequence: CDR1 SGHRS, CDR2 YFSETQ. The CDR3 sequence: CASSLVDSDGAFF. The CDR3 DNA is TGCGCCAGCAGCTTGGTCGACTCAGACGGAGCTTTCTTT. Full variable domain (remainder filled in from reference TRBV5-1 and TRBJ1-1): KAGVTQTPRYLIKTRGQQVTLSCSPISGHRSVSWYQQTPGQGLQFLFEYFSETQRNKGNFPGRFSGRQFSNSRSEMNVSTLELGDSALYLCASSLVDSDGAFFGQGTRLTVV.

The chain combines TRBV20-1 with TRBJ2-7; 7 nucleotides line up with TRBD1. With V trimmed by 3 bases and J by 3 bases, 8 bases remained unmatched. Germline CDR1 reads DFQATT; CDR2 reads SNEGSKA (reference sequence). The CDR3 consists of 14 residues. This chain's CDR3 is CSASRPTGFYEQYF. For the CDR3, the DNA is TGCAGTGCTAGTCGGCCGACAGGGTTCTACGAGCAGTACTTC.

This clonotype turned up a few times. This sequence joins TRBV27 and TRBJ2-7; tentative D call: TRBD1 (7 bases). CDR1 and CDR2 from the germline V gene are MNHEY and SMNVEV (reference sequence). This CDR3 region has 15 residues. V was trimmed by 5 bases and J by 4 bases, leaving 18 bases between them. CDR3 coding DNA: TGTGCCAGCAGTATGCGGGACAGCGCTTTTTACGAGCAGTACTTC. Its protein is CASSMRDSAFYEQYF.

This clonotype has just a few counts. The genes are TRBV7-3 and TRBJ2-7; 8 bases line up with TRBD1. V trimming: 2 bases; J trimming: 6 bases; junction bases outside the gene matches: 9. Per the germline V gene, CDR1 is SGHTA and CDR2 is FQGTGA. The CDR3 totals 15 residues. Written as DNA, the CDR3 is TGTGCCAGCAGCTTAGTGGGGCCAGGGGGCTCCGAGCAGTACTTC. It encodes CASSLVGPGGSEQYF.

This clonotype was seen a handful of times. The chain carries TRBV5-1 and TRBJ2-1; weak D call: TRBD2 (6 bases). V lost 3 bases and J lost 6, with 16 bases in between. Germline V gene sequence: CDR1 SGHRS, CDR2 YFSETQ. The CDR3 runs 15 residues. CDR3: CASSSGDFRGNEQFF. DNA for the CDR3: TGCGCCAGCAGCTCCGGGGACTTTCGTGGCAATGAGCAGTTCTTC. Full variable domain (outside the CDR3, taken from reference TRBV5-1 and TRBJ2-1): KAGVTQTPRYLIKTRGQQVTLSCSPISGHRSVSWYQQTPGQGLQFLFEYFSETQRNKGNFPGRFSGRQFSNSRSEMNVSTLELGDSALYLCASSSGDFRGNEQFFGPGTRLTVL.

This chain uses TRBV24-1 with TRBJ1-1; the D gene is possibly TRBD1 (5 bases). CDR1 KGHDR and CDR2 SFDVKD come from the germline V gene. There are 12 residues in the CDR3. V lost 7 bases, J lost 11 bases, and 16 bases lay in between. The CDR3 here is CATRGTLGAAFF. The CDR3 nucleotides are TGTGCCACCAGAGGGACGCTCGGGGCGGCTTTCTTT.

The CDR3 reads CASSPPGAVRGPYEQYF. The CDR3 DNA sequence: TGTGCCAGCTCACCACCAGGGGCGGTAAGGGGGCCCTACGAGCAGTACTTC. The chain links TRBV18 to TRBJ2-7, with 7 bases that match TRBD1. This CDR3 comprises 17 residues. Germline V gene data show CDR1 as KGHSH and CDR2 as LQKENI. V lost 0 bases to trimming and J lost 2 bases; unmatched junction nucleotides: 10.

In regard to this clonotype: At one boundary the junction diverges from the germline segment, which might be a read error. The chain carries TRBV6-2 or TRBV6-3 and TRBJ2-7; the D is unclear. Germline assignment: CDR1 MNHEY and CDR2 SVGEGT. The CDR3 is 12 residues long. CDR3 in amino acids: CASSYISGTGNF. The CDR3 DNA sequence: TGTGCCAGCAGTTACATCTCAGGTACTGGAAACTTC.

This sequence joins TRBV20-1 and TRBJ2-7; D not certain. There are 13 residues in the CDR3. V gave up 0 bases and J gave up 3 bases, with 9 bases separating them. CDR1 is DFQATT and CDR2 is SNEGSKA in the germline V gene (reference sequence). The CDR3 DNA reads as TGCAGTGCTAGAGAACCAGGCTTCTACGAGCAGTACTTC. It specifies CSAREPGFYEQYF.